This T cell receptor (beta chain) was retrieved from a study of blood T cell repertoires in COVID-19. Across the study: T cells, B-cell-depleted T cells, or PBMCs provided the cDNA or gDNA that served as material.

The Seattle patients joined while their infection was active and were tracked longitudinally afterward. V was cut by 1 base and J by 6 bases, with 9 bases left in between. There are 13 residues in the CDR3. Germline V gene data show CDR1 as LNHNV and CDR2 as YYDKDF (reference sequence). In the study's own analysis: Counts of nucleated cells, estimated from reference gene primer amplification, were obtained. Data came from immunoSEQ multiplex PCR; TCRdb stores just in-frame clones and leaves some out. That table is the source of V, J and clone size, and D and trimming were worked out from the DNA. The sample yields 200,000 to 300,000 clones, around 84% seen once.

The sequenced material came from peripheral blood. The chain links TRBV15 to TRBJ2-5; the D gene is possibly TRBD2 (5 bases). The receptor was isolated from a woman aged 55-75 years with COVID-19, enrolled during active disease. The CDR3 region is CATSRGAEKTQYF. The CDR3 nucleotides are TGTGCCACCAGCAGAGGAGCGGAGAAGACCCAGTACTTC.